This is a list of T cell receptor beta chains from one sample in a study of blood T cells in healthy people across ages. Each CDR3 protein gets one entry after TCRdb re-called the 5' RACE reads with MiXCR. This sample has around 990,000 distinct CDR3 sequences, with about 25% found just once. This sample also belongs to another study, concerning T cells of mothers and their children.

Source material: blood. The source of these receptors is a girl aged 2-9 years in good health. The conserved cysteine and the conserved F or W are not part of the CDR3 here. For some rows the clone size is stated as once, few or many, or as a class when expanded; others skip it.

length	J	size	V	CDR3
12	TRBJ1-2	few	TRBV11-2	ASSSTGADHGYT
14	TRBJ2-7	.	TRBV7-2	ASSLVSGGASYEQY
16	TRBJ2-6	few	TRBV6-4	ASQNRDRVFHGANVLT
16	TRBJ2-2	.	TRBV7-2	ASSLETLGGAHTGELF
16	TRBJ2-5	.	TRBV20-1	SARVFVPGQGIQETQY
15	TRBJ1-6	once	TRBV2	ASSETGKSSYNSPLH
16	TRBJ1-5	once	TRBV5-1	ASSLGINREISNQPQH
14	TRBJ2-4	few	TRBV11-1	ASSHNRPAAKNIQY
12	TRBJ1-4	few	TRBV5-1	ASSLDNRQEKLF
16	TRBJ2-7	few	TRBV3-1	ASSQALLAGPYSYEQY
13	TRBJ2-2	few	TRBV24-1	ATSDLLEIGGELF
12	TRBJ2-2	.	TRBV28	ASSPLTGTGELF
10	TRBJ1-2	.	TRBV7-2	ASSLEQRGYT
12	.	few	TRBV15	ATSRDDGGFEQY
13	TRBJ2-1	few	TRBV12-3/TRBV12-4	ASSLAGLTYNEQF
15	TRBJ2-1	.	TRBV28	ASSSDEGRNYYNEQF
14	TRBJ2-5	few	TRBV7-2	ASSAKLAGGAETQY